The rows below give T cell receptor beta chains drawn from one sample of a study of control samples from healthy donors and cancer patients. This table comes from immunoSEQ multiplex PCR, and its TCRdb copy is limited to in-frame clones, with some not included. The sample has 100,000 or so clones; 83% are singletons. Sample: blood. All receptors derive from a woman aged 45-59 years in good health. Both conserved end residues are part of each CDR3.

>TRBV7-2|TRBJ2-7
CASSLVTSGTEQYF
>TRBV19|TRBJ2-5
CASSIAPRGPRQETQYF
>TRBV6-2/TRBV6-3|TRBJ2-3
CASSPGTGGMNTQYF
>TRBV10-3|TRBJ2-7
CAISDSGYEQYF
>TRBV15|TRBJ1-1
CATSSPAGYTEAFF
>TRBV25-1|TRBJ2-1
CASSVSHQPYNEQFF
>TRBV4-1|TRBJ2-7
CASSQERTGNEQYF
>TRBV3-1/TRBV3-2|TRBJ2-1
CASSQDSLAGGNEQFF
>TRBV29-1|TRBJ1-1
CSVYRGEWTEAFF
>TRBV19|TRBJ1-2
CASSKTEAKEPSYTF
>TRBV27|TRBJ1-6
CASTIRGANSPLHF
>TRBV5-4|TRBJ1-2
CASSQSGTGDYGYTF
>TRBV7-2|TRBJ1-5
CASSPEVGNQPQHF
>TRBV4-1|TRBJ1-4
CASSQDLIGQGNQKLFF
>TRBV25-1|TRBJ2-5
CASSEYGDREETQYF
>TRBV6-1|TRBJ2-7
CASSEGGLAPYEQYF
>TRBV28|TRBJ1-3
CASSLSGNPGNTIYF
>TRBV6-5|TRBJ2-7
CASSYTKRGGYEQYF
>TRBV10-3|TRBJ2-3
CASHGPGITDTQYF
>TRBV27|TRBJ1-1
CASSLQGGGTEAFF
>TRBV28|TRBJ2-6
CASSLSMLGGSGANVLTF
>TRBV27|TRBJ2-1
CASSFGLAGVSNEQFF
>TRBV5-5|TRBJ2-3
CASSGTGDVNTDTQYF
>TRBV28|TRBJ1-2
CASRPYRSVDYTF
>TRBV27|TRBJ2-6
CASSLWTPSSGANVLTF
>TRBV3-1/TRBV3-2|TRBJ1-2
CASSQDPGRNYGYTF
>TRBV3-1/TRBV3-2|TRBJ1-3
CASSQVHTISGNTIYF
>TRBV21-1|TRBJ2-1
CASSKRDCAYNEQFF
>TRBV3-1/TRBV3-2|TRBJ1-2
CASSQEWTSRWGYTF
>TRBV29-1|TRBJ2-7
CSVEDRQGAMYEQYF
>TRBV2|TRBJ1-6
CASKGTAGGSPLHF
>TRBV7-9|TRBJ2-5
CASSARPSYETQYF
>TRBV5-4|TRBJ1-1
CASSKDSTMNTEAFF
>TRBV5-5|TRBJ1-2
CASSLVAASNYGYTF
>TRBV29-1|TRBJ2-7
CSVGGQTTYEQYF
>TRBV7-9|TRBJ2-7
CASSTSGTGLNEQYF
>TRBV7-3|TRBJ1-2
CASSSQQGAGGYTF
>TRBV4-3|TRBJ1-2
CASSQDVAGAYGYTF
>TRBV27|TRBJ2-6
CASSPYSGANVLTF
>TRBV14|TRBJ1-1
CASSQLTTRAEAFF
>TRBV21-1|TRBJ2-7
CASSAGLAANEQYF
>TRBV9|TRBJ2-2
CAGGQGANTGELFF
>TRBV18|TRBJ2-5
CASSPAAETQYF